Listed here are 6 T cell receptor beta chains from one sample, sequenced in a study of cytotoxic CD8 clonotypes in ibrutinib-treated CLL (dated by TCRdb to the early 2020s). The library was generated by the immunoSEQ multiplex PCR assay. TCRdb provides this immuneACCESS table in a form limited to in-frame rearrangements. Some clones are lacking; in checked studies, under half of them reflect an unresolved V gene, and why the rest are absent is not known. This sample comprises some 130,000 clones, approximately 83% of them detected only once. The ten largest clones add up to roughly 2% of the sample. The label giving this sample's time point can be read as: roughly 2 years on ibrutinib. The sample consisted of PBMCs, taken after 24 months of ibrutinib treatment. The source is a human donor with chronic lymphocytic leukemia.

This chain connects TRBV4-1 to TRBJ1-1; 8 positions match TRBD1. From germline, CDR1 is MGHRA and CDR2 YSYEKL. V shed 3 bases, J shed 5 bases, and the junction held 8 bases outside the gene matches. CDR3 length: 15 residues. This chain's CDR3 is CASSQGGQVRTEAFF. CDR3 bases: TGCGCCAGCAGCCAGGGGGGACAGGTGAGAACTGAAGCTTTCTTT.

The CDR3 nucleotides read TGTGCCAGCACTCCGACGCGGACGAACACCGGGGAGCTGTTTTTT. It encodes CASTPTRTNTGELFF. The gene calls are TRBV7-2 and TRBJ2-2; D is uncertain. The germline V gene encodes CDR1 SGHTA and CDR2 FQGNSA. This CDR3 region has 15 residues. Trimming took off 7 bases at V and 0 bases at J, with 12 bases between the two ends.

The rearrangement links TRBV28 to TRBJ2-3; D ambiguous. This CDR3 region has 12 residues. The germline gives CDR1 MDHEN, CDR2 SYDVKM. Trimming left V 3 bases short and J 8 bases short, with 9 bases between. CDR3 DNA sequence: TGTGCCAGCAGTTTTCGGGCGGCTACGCAGTATTTT. Translating it yields CASSFRAATQYF.

The J gene is TRBJ2-5, the V gene TRBV11-2; tentatively, D is TRBD2 (6 bases). Deletions cut 3 bases from V and 8 bases from J, with 13 bases between. CDR3 length: 13 residues. Looked up from germline, CDR1 is SGHAT and CDR2 is FQNNGV. This CDR3 reads CASSFSGRTTQYF. The CDR3 nucleotides read TGTGCCAGCAGCTTTTCAGGGAGGACTACCCAGTACTTC.

The chain recombines TRBV7-3 with TRBJ2-7, with 7 nucleotides matching TRBD2. The germline gives CDR1 SGHTA, CDR2 FQGTGA. The CDR3 totals 14 residues. Trimming at V came to 0 bases and at J to 3 bases, leaving 2 bases not matched to a gene. CDR3 residues: CASSLTGGIYEQYF. Here the CDR3 DNA reads TGTGCCAGCAGCTTAACGGGGGGGATCTACGAGCAGTACTTC. The entire variable domain, with the rest obtained from reference TRBV7-3 and TRBJ2-7, is as follows: GAGVSQTPSNKVTEKGKYVELRCDPISGHTALYWYRQSLGQGPEFLIYFQGTGAADDSGLPNDRFFAVRPEGSVSTLKIQRTERGDSAVYLCASSLTGGIYEQYFGPGTRLTVT.

The CDR3 sequence is CASSGRNRGYNEKLFF. CDR3 DNA: TGTGCCAGCAGCGGCAGAAACAGGGGCTATAATGAAAAACTGTTTTTT. The chain carries TRBV9 and TRBJ1-4, with TRBD1 identical over 7 bases. The germline gives CDR1 SGDLS, CDR2 YYNGEE. After removal of 3 bases from V and 4 bases from J, the junction contained 9 bases not matched to a gene. The CDR3 loop spans 16 amino acids.